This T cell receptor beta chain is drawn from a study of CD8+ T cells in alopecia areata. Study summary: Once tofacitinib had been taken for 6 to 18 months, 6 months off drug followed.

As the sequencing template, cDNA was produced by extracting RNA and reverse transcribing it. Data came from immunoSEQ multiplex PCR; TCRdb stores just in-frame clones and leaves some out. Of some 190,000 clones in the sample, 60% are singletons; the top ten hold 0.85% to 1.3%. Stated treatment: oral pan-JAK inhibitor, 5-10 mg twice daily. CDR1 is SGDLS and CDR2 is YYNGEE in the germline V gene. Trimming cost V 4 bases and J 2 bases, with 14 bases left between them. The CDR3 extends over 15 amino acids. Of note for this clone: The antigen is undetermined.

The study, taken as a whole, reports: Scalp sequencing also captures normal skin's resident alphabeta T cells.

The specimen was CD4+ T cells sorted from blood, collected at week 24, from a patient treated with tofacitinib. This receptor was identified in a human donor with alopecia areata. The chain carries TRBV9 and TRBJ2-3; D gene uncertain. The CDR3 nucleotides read TGTGCCAGCAGCTTGGTTCCTACGGACACAGATACGCAGTATTTT. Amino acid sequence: CASSLVPTDTDTQYF.